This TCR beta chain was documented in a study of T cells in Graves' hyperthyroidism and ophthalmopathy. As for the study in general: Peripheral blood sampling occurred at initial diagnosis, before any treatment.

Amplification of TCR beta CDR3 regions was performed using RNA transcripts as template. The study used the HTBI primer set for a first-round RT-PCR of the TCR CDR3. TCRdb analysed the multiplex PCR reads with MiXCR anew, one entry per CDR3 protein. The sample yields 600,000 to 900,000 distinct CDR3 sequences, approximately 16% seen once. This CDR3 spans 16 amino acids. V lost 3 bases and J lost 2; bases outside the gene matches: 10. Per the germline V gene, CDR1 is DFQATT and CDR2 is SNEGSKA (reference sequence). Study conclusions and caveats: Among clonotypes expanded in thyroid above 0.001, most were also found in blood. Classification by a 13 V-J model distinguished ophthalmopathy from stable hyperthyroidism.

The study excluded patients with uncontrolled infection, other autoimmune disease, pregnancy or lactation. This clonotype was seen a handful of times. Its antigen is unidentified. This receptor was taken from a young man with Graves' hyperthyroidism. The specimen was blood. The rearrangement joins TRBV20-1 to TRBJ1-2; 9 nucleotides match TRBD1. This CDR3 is CSARDTGTGQNYGYTF. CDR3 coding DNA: TGCAGTGCTAGGGATACCGGGACAGGGCAAAACTATGGCTACACCTTC.